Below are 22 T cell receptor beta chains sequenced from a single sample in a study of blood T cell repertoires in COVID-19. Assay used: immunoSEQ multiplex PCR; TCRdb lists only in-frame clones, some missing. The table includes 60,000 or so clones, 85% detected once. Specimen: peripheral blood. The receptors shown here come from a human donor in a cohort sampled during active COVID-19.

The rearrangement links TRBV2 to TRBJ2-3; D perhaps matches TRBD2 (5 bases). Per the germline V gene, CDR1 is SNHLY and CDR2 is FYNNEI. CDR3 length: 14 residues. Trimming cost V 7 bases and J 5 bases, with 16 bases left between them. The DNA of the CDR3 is TGTGCCAGCATCTCGGGGTCGTGGCGAGATACGCAGTATTTT. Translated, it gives CASISGSWRDTQYF.

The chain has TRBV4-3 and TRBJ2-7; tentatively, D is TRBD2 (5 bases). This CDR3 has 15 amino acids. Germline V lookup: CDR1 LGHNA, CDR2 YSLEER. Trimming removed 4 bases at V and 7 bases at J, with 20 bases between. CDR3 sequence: CASSPAGGAAWEQYF. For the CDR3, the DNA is TGCGCCAGCAGCCCGGCTGGAGGAGCGGCCTGGGAGCAGTACTTC.

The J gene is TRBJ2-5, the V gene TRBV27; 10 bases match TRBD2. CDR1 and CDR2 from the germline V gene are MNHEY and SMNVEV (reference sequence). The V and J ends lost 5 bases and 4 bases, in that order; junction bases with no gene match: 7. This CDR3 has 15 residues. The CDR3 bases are TGTGCCAGCAGTGCTGGACTAGCGGTGGGAGAGACCCAGTACTTC. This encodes CASSAGLAVGETQYF.

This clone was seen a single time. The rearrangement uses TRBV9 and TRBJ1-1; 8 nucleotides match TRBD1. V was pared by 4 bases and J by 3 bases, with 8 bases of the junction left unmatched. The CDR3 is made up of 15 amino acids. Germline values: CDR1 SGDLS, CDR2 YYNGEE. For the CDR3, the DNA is TGTGCCAGCAGCCCAAACGACAGGGGCTACACTGAAGCTTTCTTT. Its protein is CASSPNDRGYTEAFF.

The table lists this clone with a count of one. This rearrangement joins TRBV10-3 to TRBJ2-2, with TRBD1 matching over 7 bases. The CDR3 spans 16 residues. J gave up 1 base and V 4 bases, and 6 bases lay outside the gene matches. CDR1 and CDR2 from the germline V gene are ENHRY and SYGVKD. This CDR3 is CAISVRGGMNTGELFF. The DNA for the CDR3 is TGTGCCATCAGTGTGAGAGGGGGCATGAACACCGGGGAGCTGTTTTTT.

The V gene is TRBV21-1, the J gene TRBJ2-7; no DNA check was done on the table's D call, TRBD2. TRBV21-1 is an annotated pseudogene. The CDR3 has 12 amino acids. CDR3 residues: CASSNRSREQYF. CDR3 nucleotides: TGTGCCAGCAGCAACCGGTCTCGGGAGCAGTACTTC.

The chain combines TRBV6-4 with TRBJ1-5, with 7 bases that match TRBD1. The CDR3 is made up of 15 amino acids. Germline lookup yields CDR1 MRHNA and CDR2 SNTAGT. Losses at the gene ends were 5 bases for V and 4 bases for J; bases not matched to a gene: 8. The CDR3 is CASSPNPGQNQPQHF. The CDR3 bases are TGTGCCAGCAGTCCCAACCCGGGACAGAATCAGCCCCAGCATTTT.

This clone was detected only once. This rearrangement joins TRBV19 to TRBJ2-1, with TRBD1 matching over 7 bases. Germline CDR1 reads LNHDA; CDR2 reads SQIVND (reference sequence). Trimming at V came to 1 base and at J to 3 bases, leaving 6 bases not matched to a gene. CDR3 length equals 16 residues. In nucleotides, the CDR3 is TGTGCCAGTAGTATAGGGACAGGTTTAAGCTACAATGAGCAGTTCTTC. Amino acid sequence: CASSIGTGLSYNEQFF.

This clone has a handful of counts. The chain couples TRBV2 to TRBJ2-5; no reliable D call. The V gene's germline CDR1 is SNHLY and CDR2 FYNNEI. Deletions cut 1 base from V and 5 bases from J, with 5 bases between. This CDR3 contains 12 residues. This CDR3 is CASSEGSETQYF. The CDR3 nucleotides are TGTGCCAGCAGTGAAGGGAGTGAGACCCAGTACTTC. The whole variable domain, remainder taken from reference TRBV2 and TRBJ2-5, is EPEVTQTPSHQVTQMGQEVILRCVPISNHLYFYWYRQILGQKVEFLVSFYNNEISEKSEIFDDQFSVERPDGSNFTLKIRSTKLEDSAMYFCASSEGSETQYFGPGTRLLVL.

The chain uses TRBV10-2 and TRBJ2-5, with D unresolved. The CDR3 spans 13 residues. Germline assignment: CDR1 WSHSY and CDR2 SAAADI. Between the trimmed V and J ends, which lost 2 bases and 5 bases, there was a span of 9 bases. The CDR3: CASSEAVVETQYF. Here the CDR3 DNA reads TGCGCCAGCAGTGAGGCGGTAGTGGAGACCCAGTACTTC.

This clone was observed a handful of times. CDR3 DNA: TGTGCCAGCAGCTTACAAGGGGACTCCTACGAGCAGTACTTC. Protein product: CASSLQGDSYEQYF. The rearrangement joins TRBV9 to TRBJ2-7, with D maybe TRBD1 (5 bases). The CDR3 runs 14 residues. V lost 4 bases, J lost 0 bases, and 11 bases lay in between. CDR1 and CDR2 from the germline V gene are SGDLS and YYNGEE.

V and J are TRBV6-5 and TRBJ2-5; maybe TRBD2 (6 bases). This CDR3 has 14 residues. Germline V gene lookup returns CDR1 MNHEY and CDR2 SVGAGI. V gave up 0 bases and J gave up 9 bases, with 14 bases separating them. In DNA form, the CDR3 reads TGTGCCAGCAGTTACTCCGAGCGGGCGGTTGCCCAGTACTTC. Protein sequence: CASSYSERAVAQYF.

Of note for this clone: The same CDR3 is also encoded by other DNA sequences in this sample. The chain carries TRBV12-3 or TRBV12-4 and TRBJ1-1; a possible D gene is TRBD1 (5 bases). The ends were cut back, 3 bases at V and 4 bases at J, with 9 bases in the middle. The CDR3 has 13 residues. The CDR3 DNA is TGTGCCAGCAGTTTGGGGGGGGGCACTGAAGCTTTCTTT. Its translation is CASSLGGGTEAFF.

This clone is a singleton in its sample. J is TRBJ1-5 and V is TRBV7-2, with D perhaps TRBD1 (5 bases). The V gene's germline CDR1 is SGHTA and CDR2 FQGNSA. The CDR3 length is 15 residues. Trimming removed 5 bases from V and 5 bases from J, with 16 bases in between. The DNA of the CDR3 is TGTGCCAGCAGCCCCGGAACAGGTCGAGATCAGCCCCAGCATTTT. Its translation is CASSPGTGRDQPQHF.

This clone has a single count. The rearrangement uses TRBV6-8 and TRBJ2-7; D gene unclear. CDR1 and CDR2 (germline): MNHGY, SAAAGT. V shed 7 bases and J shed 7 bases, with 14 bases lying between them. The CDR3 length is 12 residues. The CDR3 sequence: CASTSTANEQYF. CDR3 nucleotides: TGTGCCAGCACTTCAACTGCGAATGAGCAGTACTTC.

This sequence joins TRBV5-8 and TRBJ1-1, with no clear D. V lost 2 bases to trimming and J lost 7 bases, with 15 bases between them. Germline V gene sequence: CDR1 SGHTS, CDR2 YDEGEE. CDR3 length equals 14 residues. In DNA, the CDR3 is TGTGCCAGCAGCTTCGGCGGGCTGACGGTTGAAGCTTTCTTT. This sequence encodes CASSFGGLTVEAFF.

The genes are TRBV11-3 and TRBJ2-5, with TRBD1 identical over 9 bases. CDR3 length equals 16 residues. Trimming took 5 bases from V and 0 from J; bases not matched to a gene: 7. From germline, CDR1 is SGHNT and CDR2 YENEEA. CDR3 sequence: CASSHRGLSYQETQYF. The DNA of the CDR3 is TGTGCCAGCAGCCACAGGGGGCTTTCGTACCAAGAGACCCAGTACTTC.

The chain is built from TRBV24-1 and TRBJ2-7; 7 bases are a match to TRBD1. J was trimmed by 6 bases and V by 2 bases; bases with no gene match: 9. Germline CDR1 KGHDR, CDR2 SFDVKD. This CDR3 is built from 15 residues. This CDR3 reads CATSDSTRQGGEQYF. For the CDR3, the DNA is TGTGCCACCAGTGATTCAACCAGACAGGGTGGCGAGCAGTACTTC.

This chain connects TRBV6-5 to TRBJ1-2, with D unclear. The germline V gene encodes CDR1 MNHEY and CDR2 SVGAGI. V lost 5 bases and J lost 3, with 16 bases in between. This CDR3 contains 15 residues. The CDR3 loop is CASSTTALSDYGYTF. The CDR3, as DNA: TGTGCCAGCAGTACCACAGCACTCTCAGACTATGGCTACACCTTC.

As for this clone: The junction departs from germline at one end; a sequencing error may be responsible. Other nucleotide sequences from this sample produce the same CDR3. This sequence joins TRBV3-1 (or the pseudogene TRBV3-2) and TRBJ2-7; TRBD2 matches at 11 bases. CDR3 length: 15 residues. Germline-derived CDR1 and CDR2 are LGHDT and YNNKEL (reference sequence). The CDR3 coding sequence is TGTGCCAGCAGTCAAGATGATATAGCGGGGGGGGAGCAGTACTTC. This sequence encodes CASSQDDIAGGEQYF.

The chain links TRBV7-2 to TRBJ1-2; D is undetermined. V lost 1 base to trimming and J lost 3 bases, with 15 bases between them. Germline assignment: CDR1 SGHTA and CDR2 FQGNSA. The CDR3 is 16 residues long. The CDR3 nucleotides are TGTGCCAGCAGCTTAGAGTTCCGAGATCATTACTATGGCTACACCTTC. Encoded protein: CASSLEFRDHYYGYTF.

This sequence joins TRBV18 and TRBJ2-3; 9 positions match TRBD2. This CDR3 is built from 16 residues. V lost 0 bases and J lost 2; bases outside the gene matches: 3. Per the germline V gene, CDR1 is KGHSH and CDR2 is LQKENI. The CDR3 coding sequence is TGTGCCAGCTCACCACCGGGACTAGCCGTCACAGATACGCAGTATTTT. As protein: CASSPPGLAVTDTQYF. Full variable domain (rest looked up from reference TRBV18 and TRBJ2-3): NAGVMQNPRHLVRRRGQEARLRCSPMKGHSHVYWYRQLPEEGLKFMVYLQKENIIDESGMPKERFSAEFPKEGPSILRIQQVVRGDSAAYFCASSPPGLAVTDTQYFGPGTRLTVL.